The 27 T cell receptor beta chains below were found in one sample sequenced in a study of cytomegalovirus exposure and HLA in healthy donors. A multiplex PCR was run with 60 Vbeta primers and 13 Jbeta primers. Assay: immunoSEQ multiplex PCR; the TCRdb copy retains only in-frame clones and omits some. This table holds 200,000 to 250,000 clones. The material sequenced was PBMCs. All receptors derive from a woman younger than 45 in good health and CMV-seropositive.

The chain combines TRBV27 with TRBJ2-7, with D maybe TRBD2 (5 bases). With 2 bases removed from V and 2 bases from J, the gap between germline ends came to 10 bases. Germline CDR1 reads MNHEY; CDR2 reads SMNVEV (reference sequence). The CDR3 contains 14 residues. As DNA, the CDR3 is TGTGCCAGCAGTTTAGCGGGTCCGGCCTACGAGCAGTACTTC. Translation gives CASSLAGPAYEQYF.

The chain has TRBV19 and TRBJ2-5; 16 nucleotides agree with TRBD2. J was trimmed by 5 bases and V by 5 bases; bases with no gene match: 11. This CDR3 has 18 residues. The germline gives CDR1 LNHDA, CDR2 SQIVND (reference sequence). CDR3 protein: CASSGSGTSGRAVETQYF. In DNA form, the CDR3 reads TGTGCCAGTAGTGGAAGCGGGACTAGCGGGAGGGCCGTTGAGACCCAGTACTTC.

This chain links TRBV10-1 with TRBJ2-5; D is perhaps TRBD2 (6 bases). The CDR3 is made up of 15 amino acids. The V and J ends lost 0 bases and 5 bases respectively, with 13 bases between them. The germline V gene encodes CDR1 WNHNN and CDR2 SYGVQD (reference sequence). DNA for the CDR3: TGCGCCAGCAGTGAGTCTTCGACTAGTAGGGAGACCCAGTACTTC. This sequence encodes CASSESSTSRETQYF.

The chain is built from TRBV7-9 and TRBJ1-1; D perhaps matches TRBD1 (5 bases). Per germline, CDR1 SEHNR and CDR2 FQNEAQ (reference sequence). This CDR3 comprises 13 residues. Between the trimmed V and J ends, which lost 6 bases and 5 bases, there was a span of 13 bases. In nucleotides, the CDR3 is TGTGCCAGCAGTCCCAGGGAGGGAACTGAAGCTTTCTTT. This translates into CASSPREGTEAFF.

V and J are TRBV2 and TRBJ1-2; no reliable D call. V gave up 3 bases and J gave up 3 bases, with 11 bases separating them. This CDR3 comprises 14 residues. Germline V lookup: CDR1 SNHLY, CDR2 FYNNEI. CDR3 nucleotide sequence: TGTGCCAGCAGTGAGGGTTGGCAGGACTATGGCTACACCTTC. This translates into CASSEGWQDYGYTF.

CDR3 sequence reads: CASSLETGVYGYTF. The CDR3 coding sequence is TGTGCCAGCAGCTTGGAGACAGGGGTCTATGGCTACACCTTC. The chain recombines TRBV5-6 with TRBJ1-2; the match to TRBD1 covers 8 bases. CDR1 SGHDT and CDR2 YYEEEE come from the germline V gene. This CDR3 spans 14 amino acids. With 0 bases clipped from V and 4 bases from J, the junction kept 2 bases outside the gene matches.

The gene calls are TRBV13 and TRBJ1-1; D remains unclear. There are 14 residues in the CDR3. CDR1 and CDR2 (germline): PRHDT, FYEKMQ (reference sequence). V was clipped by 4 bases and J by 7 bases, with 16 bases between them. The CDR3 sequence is CASSSVRGGIEAFF. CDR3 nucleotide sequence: TGTGCCAGCAGCTCGGTGCGGGGAGGCATTGAAGCTTTCTTT.

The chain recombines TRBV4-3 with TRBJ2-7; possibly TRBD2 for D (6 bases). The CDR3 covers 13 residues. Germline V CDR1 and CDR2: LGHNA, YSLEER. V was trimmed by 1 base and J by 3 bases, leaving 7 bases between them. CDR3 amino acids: CASSQVGSYEQYF. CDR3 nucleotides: TGCGCCAGCAGCCAAGTCGGGAGCTACGAGCAGTACTTC.

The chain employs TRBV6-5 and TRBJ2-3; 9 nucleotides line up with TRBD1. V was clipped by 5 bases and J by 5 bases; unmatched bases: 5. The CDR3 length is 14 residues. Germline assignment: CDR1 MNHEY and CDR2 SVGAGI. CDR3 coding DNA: TGTGCCAGCAGTGTACAGGGGGCCGAAGATACGCAGTATTTT. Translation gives CASSVQGAEDTQYF.

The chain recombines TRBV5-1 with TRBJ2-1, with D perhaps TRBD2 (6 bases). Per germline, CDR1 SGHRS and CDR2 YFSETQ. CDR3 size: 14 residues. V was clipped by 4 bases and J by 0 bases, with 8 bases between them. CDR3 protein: CASSTGSSYNEQFF. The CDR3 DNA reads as TGCGCCAGCAGCACCGGGAGCTCCTACAATGAGCAGTTCTTC.

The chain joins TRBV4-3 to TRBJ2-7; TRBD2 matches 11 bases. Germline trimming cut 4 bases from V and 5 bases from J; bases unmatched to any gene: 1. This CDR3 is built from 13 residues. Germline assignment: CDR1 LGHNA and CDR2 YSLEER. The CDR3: CASSLGLADEQYF. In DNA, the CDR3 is TGCGCCAGCAGCCTGGGACTAGCGGACGAGCAGTACTTC.

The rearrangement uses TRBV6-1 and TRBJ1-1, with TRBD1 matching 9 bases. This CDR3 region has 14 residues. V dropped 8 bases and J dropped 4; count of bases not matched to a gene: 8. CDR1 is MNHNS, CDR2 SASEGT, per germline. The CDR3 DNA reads TGTGCCAGCGTTGAGGAGGACAGGGGCACTGAAGCTTTCTTT. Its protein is CASVEEDRGTEAFF.

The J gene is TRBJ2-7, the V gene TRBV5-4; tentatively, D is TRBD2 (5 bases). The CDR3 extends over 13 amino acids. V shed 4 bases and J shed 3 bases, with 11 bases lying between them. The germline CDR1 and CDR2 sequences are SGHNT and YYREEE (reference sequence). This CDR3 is CASSLSEGYEQYF. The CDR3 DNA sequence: TGTGCCAGCAGCCTGAGTGAGGGCTACGAGCAGTACTTC. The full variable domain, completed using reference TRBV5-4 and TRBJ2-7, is ETGVTQSPTHLIKTRGQQVTLRCSSQSGHNTVSWYQQALGQGPQFIFQYYREEENGRGNFPPRFSGLQFPNYSSELNVNALELDDSALYLCASSLSEGYEQYFGPGTRLTVT.

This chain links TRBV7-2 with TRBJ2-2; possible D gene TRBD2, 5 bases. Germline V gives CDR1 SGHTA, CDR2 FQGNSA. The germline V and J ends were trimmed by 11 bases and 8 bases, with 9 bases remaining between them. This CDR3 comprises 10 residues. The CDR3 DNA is TGTGCCGCCGGGGAAGGGGAGCTGTTTTTT. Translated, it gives CAAGEGELFF.

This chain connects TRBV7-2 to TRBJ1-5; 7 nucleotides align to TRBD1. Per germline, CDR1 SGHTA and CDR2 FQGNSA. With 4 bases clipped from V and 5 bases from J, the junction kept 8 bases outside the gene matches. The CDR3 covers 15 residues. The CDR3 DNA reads TGTGCCAGCAGCTCGGCGAGGGGGCAGGATCAGCCCCAGCATTTT. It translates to CASSSARGQDQPQHF.

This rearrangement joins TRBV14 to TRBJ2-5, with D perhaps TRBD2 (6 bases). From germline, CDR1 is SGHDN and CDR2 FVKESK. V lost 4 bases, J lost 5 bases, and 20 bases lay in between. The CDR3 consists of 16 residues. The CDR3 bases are TGTGCCAGCAGCCCAGTCGCGCGTCCCGGAGGGGAGACCCAGTACTTC. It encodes CASSPVARPGGETQYF.

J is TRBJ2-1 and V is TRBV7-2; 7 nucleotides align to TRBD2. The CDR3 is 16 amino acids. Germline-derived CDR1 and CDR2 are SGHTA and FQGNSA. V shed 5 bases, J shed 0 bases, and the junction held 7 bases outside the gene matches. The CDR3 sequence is CASSNTSASSYNEQFF. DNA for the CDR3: TGTGCCAGCAGCAACACTAGCGCGAGCTCCTACAATGAGCAGTTCTTC.

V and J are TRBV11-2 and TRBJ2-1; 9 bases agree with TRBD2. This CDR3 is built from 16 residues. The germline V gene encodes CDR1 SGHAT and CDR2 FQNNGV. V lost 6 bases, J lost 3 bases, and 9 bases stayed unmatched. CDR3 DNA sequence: TGTGCCAGCAGGCGGGGGGGCCTCGGTCTCTACAATGAGCAGTTCTTC. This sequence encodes CASRRGGLGLYNEQFF.

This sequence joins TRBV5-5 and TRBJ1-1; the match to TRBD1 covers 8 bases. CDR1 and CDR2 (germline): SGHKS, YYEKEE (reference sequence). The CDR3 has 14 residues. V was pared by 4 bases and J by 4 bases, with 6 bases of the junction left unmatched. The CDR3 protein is CASSGVDRATEAFF. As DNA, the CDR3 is TGTGCCAGCAGCGGTGTGGACAGGGCCACTGAAGCTTTCTTT.

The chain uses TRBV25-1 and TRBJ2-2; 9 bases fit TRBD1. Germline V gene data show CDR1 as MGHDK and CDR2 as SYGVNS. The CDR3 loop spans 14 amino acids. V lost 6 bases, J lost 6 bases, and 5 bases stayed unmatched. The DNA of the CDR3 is TGTGCCAGCAGCCGCGGGACAGGGTCCGGGGAGCTGTTTTTT. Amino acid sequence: CASSRGTGSGELFF.

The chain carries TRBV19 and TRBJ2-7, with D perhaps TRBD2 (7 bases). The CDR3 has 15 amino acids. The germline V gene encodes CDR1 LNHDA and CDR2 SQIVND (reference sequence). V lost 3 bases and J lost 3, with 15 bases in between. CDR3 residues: CASSIGGGQLYEQYF. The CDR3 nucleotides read TGTGCCAGTAGTATTGGGGGGGGGCAGCTCTACGAGCAGTACTTC.

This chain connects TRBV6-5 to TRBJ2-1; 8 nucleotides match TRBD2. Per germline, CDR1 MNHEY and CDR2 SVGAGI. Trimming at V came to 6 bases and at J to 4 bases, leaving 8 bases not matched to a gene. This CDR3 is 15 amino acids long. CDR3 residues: CASRWRGDLYNEQFF. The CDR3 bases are TGTGCCAGCAGATGGCGGGGGGACTTATACAATGAGCAGTTCTTC.

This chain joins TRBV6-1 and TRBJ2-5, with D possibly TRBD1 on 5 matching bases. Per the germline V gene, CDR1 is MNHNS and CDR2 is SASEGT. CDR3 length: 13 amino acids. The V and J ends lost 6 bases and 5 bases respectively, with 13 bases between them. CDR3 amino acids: CASSGQWQETQYF. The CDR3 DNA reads TGTGCCAGCAGCGGACAATGGCAGGAGACCCAGTACTTC.

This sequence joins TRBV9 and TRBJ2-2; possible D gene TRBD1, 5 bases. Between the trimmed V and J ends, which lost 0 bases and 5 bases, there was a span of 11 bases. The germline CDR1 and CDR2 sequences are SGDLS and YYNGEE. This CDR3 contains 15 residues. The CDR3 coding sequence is TGTGCCAGCAGCGTAGACGGCAGGGTAACCGGGGAGCTGTTTTTT. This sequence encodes CASSVDGRVTGELFF.

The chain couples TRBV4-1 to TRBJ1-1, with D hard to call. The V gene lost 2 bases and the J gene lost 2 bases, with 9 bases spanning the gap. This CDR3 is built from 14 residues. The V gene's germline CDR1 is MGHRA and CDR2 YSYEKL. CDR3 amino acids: CASSQKQTNTEAFF. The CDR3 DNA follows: TGCGCCAGCAGCCAAAAACAGACAAACACTGAAGCTTTCTTT.

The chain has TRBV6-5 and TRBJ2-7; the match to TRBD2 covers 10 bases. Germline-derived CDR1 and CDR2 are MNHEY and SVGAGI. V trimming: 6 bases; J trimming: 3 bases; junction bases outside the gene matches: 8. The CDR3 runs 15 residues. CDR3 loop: CASSPRWTSGYEQYF. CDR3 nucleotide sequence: TGTGCCAGCAGCCCGAGGTGGACTAGCGGCTACGAGCAGTACTTC.

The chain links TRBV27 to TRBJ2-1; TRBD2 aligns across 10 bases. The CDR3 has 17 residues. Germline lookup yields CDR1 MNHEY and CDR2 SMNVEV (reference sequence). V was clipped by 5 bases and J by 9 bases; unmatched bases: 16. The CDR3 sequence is CASSQPLLAGKYIEQFF. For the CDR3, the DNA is TGTGCCAGCAGTCAACCCCTACTAGCGGGGAAGTATATTGAGCAGTTCTTC.